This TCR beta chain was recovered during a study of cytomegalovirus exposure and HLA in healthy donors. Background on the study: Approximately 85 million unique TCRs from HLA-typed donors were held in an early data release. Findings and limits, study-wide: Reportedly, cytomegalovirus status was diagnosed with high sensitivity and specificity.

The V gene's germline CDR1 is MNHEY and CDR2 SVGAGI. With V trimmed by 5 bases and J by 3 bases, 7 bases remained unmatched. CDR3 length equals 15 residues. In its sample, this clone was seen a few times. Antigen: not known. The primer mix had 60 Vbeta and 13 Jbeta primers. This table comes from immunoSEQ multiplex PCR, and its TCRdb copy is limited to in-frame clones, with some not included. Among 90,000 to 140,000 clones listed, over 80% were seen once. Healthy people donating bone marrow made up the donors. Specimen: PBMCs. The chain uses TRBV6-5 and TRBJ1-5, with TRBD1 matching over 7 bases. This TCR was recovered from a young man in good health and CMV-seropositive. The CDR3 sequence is CASSRQGRNNQPQHF. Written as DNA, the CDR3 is TGTGCCAGCAGTAGACAGGGAAGGAACAATCAGCCCCAGCATTTT.